These 24 T cell receptor beta chains originate from one sample sequenced in a study of T cells in Graves' hyperthyroidism and ophthalmopathy. Authors of the study amplified TCR beta CDR3 regions from RNA transcripts. In the first-round RT-PCR of the TCR CDR3, the HTBI primer set was used. TCRdb used MiXCR to reprocess the multiplex PCR reads, holding one entry per CDR3 protein. The table includes about 640,000 distinct CDR3 sequences, around 15% detected once. Sequencing was carried out using blood. The receptors come from a woman aged 45-59 years with Graves' ophthalmopathy.

This clonotype turned up a few times. This may be a read error, as it is one base from a much larger clone. The chain carries TRBV28 and TRBJ2-1, with 7 bases aligning to TRBD2. There are 15 residues in the CDR3. The ends lost 6 bases at V and 2 bases at J; junction bases unmatched: 7. Germline assignment: CDR1 MDHEN and CDR2 SYDVKM. As DNA, the CDR3 is TGTGCCAGCAGCCGGGAGGTACGCCCCTACAATGAGCAGTTCTTC. Translated: CASSREVRPYNEQFF.

This clonotype was seen at least ten times. V and J are TRBV28 and TRBJ1-1, with 7 bases that match TRBD1. This CDR3 region has 14 residues. CDR1 is MDHEN, CDR2 SYDVKM, per germline. Trimming took 5 bases from V and 5 from J; bases not matched to a gene: 8. CDR3 loop: CASSLSNRGTEAFF. In nucleotides, the CDR3 is TGTGCCAGCAGTCTCTCGAACAGGGGAACTGAAGCTTTCTTT. The variable domain in full, with the rest retrieved from reference TRBV28 and TRBJ1-1, is DVKVTQSSRYLVKRTGEKVFLECVQDMDHENMFWYRQDPGLGLRLIYFSYDVKMKEKGDIPEGYSVSREKKERFSLILESASTNQTSMYLCASSLSNRGTEAFFGQGTRLTVV.

This clonotype turned up a few times. A read error may account for a junction end that differs from germline. CDR3 nucleotide sequence: TGTGCCGGCAGTTACATCTCCAACACCGGGGAGCTGTTTTTT. Amino acids: CAGSYISNTGELFF. The rearrangement links TRBV6-9 to TRBJ2-2; D uncertain. The CDR3 is 14 amino acids. Germline CDR1 and CDR2: MNHGY and SVAAGI.

This clonotype was observed many times. The chain employs TRBV7-2 and TRBJ1-1; no clear D. Germline loops: CDR1 SGHTA, CDR2 FQGNSA. There are 12 residues in the CDR3. V lost 8 bases to trimming and J lost 9 bases, with 16 bases between them. The CDR3 region is CASQIPPKKAFF. The CDR3 DNA is TGTGCCAGCCAAATACCCCCAAAAAAAGCTTTCTTT.

This clonotype was recorded at least ten times. V usage is TRBV20-1 and J usage is TRBJ2-1; 10 positions agree with TRBD2. The CDR3 covers 16 residues. J lost 12 bases, V lost 0 bases, and 14 bases had no gene match. The germline V gene has CDR1 DFQATT and CDR2 SNEGSKA (reference sequence). CDR3 protein: CSARDLRKREGTGQFF. In DNA, the CDR3 is TGCAGTGCTAGAGATCTTCGGAAGCGGGAGGGCACTGGGCAGTTCTTC.

This chain connects TRBV12-3 or TRBV12-4 to TRBJ2-3; 8 nucleotides match TRBD2. The CDR3 totals 16 residues. J was trimmed by 3 bases and V by 4 bases; bases with no gene match: 9. Here the CDR3 DNA reads TGTGCCAGCAGTTACCAAAGCGGGAGAGGGACAGATACGCAGTATTTT. Its translation is CASSYQSGRGTDTQYF.

This clonotype was counted many times. CDR3 in DNA: TGTGCCAGCAGTTACTCCAGACTAGCGGGAGCCTACGAGCAGTACTTC. It codes for CASSYSRLAGAYEQYF. The rearrangement links TRBV6-2 or TRBV6-3 to TRBJ2-7, with TRBD2 matching over 12 bases. Trimming removed 0 bases from V and 2 bases from J; junction bases left unmatched: 2. The CDR3 extends over 16 amino acids. Germline CDR1 is MNHEY and CDR2 is SVGEGT.

The chain couples TRBV28 to TRBJ1-1; D may be TRBD1 (6 bases). Trimming removed 5 bases from V and 0 bases from J, with 10 bases in between. This CDR3 spans 14 amino acids. Germline loops: CDR1 MDHEN, CDR2 SYDVKM. CDR3: CASSNGGMNTEAFF. The CDR3 DNA reads TGTGCCAGCAGTAACGGGGGCATGAACACTGAAGCTTTCTTT.

This clonotype was counted only a few times. The rearrangement uses TRBV28 and TRBJ2-4; 9 bases match TRBD1. This CDR3 comprises 19 residues. Germline V gene sequence: CDR1 MDHEN, CDR2 SYDVKM. With V trimmed by 2 bases and J by 0 bases, 11 bases remained unmatched. The CDR3, as DNA: TGTGCCAGCAGTTTACTAAGGACAGGGGACACCCTAGCCAAAAACATTCAGTACTTC. Translated, it gives CASSLLRTGDTLAKNIQYF.

The genes are TRBV24-1 and TRBJ1-5; D unresolved. Germline-derived CDR1 and CDR2 are KGHDR and SFDVKD. This CDR3 region has 15 residues. The V end was cut by 5 bases, the J end by 0 bases, with 10 bases between. CDR3 loop: CATSAGGFSNQPQHF. The CDR3 DNA reads TGTGCCACCAGTGCCGGTGGGTTTAGCAATCAGCCCCAGCATTTT.

This clonotype was counted at least ten times. V is TRBV2 and J is TRBJ2-2; 7 bases line up with TRBD2. Germline trimming cut 3 bases from V and 1 base from J; bases unmatched to any gene: 2. From germline, CDR1 is SNHLY and CDR2 FYNNEI. This CDR3 comprises 15 residues. The CDR3 spells CASSDGRRNTGELFF. In DNA, the CDR3 is TGTGCCAGCAGTGACGGGAGGAGGAACACCGGGGAGCTGTTTTTT.

Only a few counts were recorded for this clonotype. V and J are TRBV6-2 or TRBV6-3 and TRBJ1-2, with D perhaps matching TRBD1 (6 bases). V was trimmed by 6 bases and J by 7 bases, leaving 18 bases between them. Germline CDR1 is MNHEY and CDR2 is SVGEGT. This CDR3 comprises 14 residues. Written as DNA, the CDR3 is TGTGCCAGCAGCTTCGTCCAGGGGTTAAGTGGCTACACCTTC. Amino acids: CASSFVQGLSGYTF.

This clonotype has only a few counts. V gene TRBV6-2 or TRBV6-3 combines with J gene TRBJ2-3; TRBD2 aligns across 12 bases. The CDR3 contains 16 residues. In germline, CDR1 is MNHEY, CDR2 SVGEGT. With 5 bases clipped from V and 2 bases from J, the junction kept 5 bases outside the gene matches. CDR3 region: CASSELAGGLTDTQYF. The CDR3 region has the DNA TGTGCCAGCAGTGAACTAGCGGGAGGTCTCACAGATACGCAGTATTTT.

This clonotype was seen repeatedly, ten times or more. CDR3 residues: CASSPWGDSDNEQFF. CDR3 DNA: TGCGCCAGCAGCCCATGGGGTGACAGCGACAATGAGCAGTTCTTC. V gene TRBV5-1 combines with J gene TRBJ2-1; maybe TRBD1 (5 bases). This CDR3 comprises 15 residues. Germline loops: CDR1 SGHRS, CDR2 YFSETQ. V was trimmed by 4 bases and J by 5 bases, leaving 16 bases between them.

This clonotype was detected a few times. The chain combines TRBV7-9 with TRBJ2-7, with TRBD1 identical over 9 bases. Germline V CDR1 and CDR2: SEHNR, FQNEAQ (reference sequence). V was pared by 2 bases and J by 6 bases, with 8 bases of the junction left unmatched. This CDR3 has 15 amino acids. CDR3 amino acids: CASSLTSGQGGEQYF. CDR3 in DNA: TGTGCCAGCAGCTTAACCTCGGGACAGGGTGGCGAGCAGTACTTC.

This clonotype showed up many times. This chain links TRBV10-3 with TRBJ2-5; 11 positions agree with TRBD2. Germline V gives CDR1 ENHRY, CDR2 SYGVKD. The V and J ends lost 6 bases and 3 bases, in that order; junction bases with no gene match: 6. CDR3 size: 15 residues. CDR3 sequence (DNA): TGTGCCATCAGCATTAGCGGGAGGGATAAAGAGACCCAGTACTTC. Protein product: CAISISGRDKETQYF.

This chain uses TRBV7-2 with TRBJ1-5; no reliable D call. The V and J ends lost 1 base and 11 bases respectively, with 9 bases between them. CDR1 and CDR2 from the germline V gene are SGHTA and FQGNSA. There are 12 residues in the CDR3. CDR3: CASSLGYTAQHF. The CDR3 DNA is TGTGCCAGCAGCTTAGGCTACACAGCCCAGCATTTT.

This clonotype has ten or more counts. This chain links TRBV27 with TRBJ2-7; D is perhaps TRBD1 (5 bases). The germline V gene has CDR1 MNHEY and CDR2 SMNVEV (reference sequence). V lost 5 bases and J 2 bases, leaving 13 bases between the germline ends. This CDR3 region has 14 residues. Here the CDR3 reads CASSTHRQPYEQYF. CDR3 nucleotides: TGTGCCAGCAGTACCCACAGGCAACCCTACGAGCAGTACTTC.

This clonotype was observed many times. V usage is TRBV12-5 and J usage is TRBJ2-1, with 10 positions matching TRBD2. Losses at the gene ends were 3 bases for V and 10 bases for J; bases not matched to a gene: 3. CDR1 is LGHNT and CDR2 is FRNRAP in the germline V gene. This CDR3 is built from 13 residues. The CDR3 sequence: CASGFGTSAEQFF. The CDR3 DNA follows: TGTGCTAGTGGTTTCGGGACTAGCGCCGAGCAGTTCTTC.

This clonotype was seen many times. V usage is TRBV5-6 and J usage is TRBJ2-1; maybe TRBD1 (5 bases). Trimming removed 0 bases from V and 9 bases from J, with 13 bases in between. Germline V gives CDR1 SGHDT, CDR2 YYEEEE. The CDR3 length is 14 residues. The CDR3 bases are TGTGCCAGCAGCTTGGAGGTAGGGGTAAGTGAGCAGTTCTTC. Translating it yields CASSLEVGVSEQFF. The variable domain in full, completed from reference TRBV5-6 and TRBJ2-1, reads DAGVTQSPTHLIKTRGQQVTLRCSPKSGHDTVSWYQQALGQGPQFIFQYYEEEERQRGNFPDRFSGHQFPNYSSELNVNALLLGDSALYLCASSLEVGVSEQFFGPGTRLTVL.

In this sample, this clonotype turned up a few times. This rearrangement joins TRBV19 to TRBJ2-3, with 8 bases lining up with TRBD1. Germline V gives CDR1 LNHDA, CDR2 SQIVND (reference sequence). The CDR3 spans 14 residues. Trimming cost V 7 bases and J 2 bases; bases outside gene matches: 5. CDR3 sequence: CASTLGQATDTQYF. The CDR3 DNA reads TGTGCCAGTACCCTGGGACAGGCCACAGATACGCAGTATTTT.

This clonotype was found many times. The chain carries TRBV2 and TRBJ2-1; D remains unclear. The V gene's germline CDR1 is SNHLY and CDR2 FYNNEI. This CDR3 is 13 amino acids long. Trimming cost V 3 bases and J 5 bases, with 8 bases left between them. The CDR3 loop reads CASSEGMNNEQFF. CDR3 DNA: TGTGCCAGCAGTGAGGGTATGAACAATGAGCAGTTCTTC.

This clonotype was counted many times. The chain uses TRBV7-2 and TRBJ2-3, with 12 bases that match TRBD2. The CDR3 spans 17 residues. V dropped 5 bases and J dropped 6; count of bases not matched to a gene: 12. Looked up from germline, CDR1 is SGHTA and CDR2 is FQGNSA. CDR3 protein: CASSARLAGASVDTQYF. Written as DNA, the CDR3 is TGTGCCAGCAGCGCACGACTAGCGGGAGCCTCGGTGGATACGCAGTATTTT.

This clonotype was seen a handful of times. The CDR3 region is CASSVAGTSGSTDTQYF. CDR3 nucleotides: TGTGCCAGCAGCGTAGCAGGGACTAGCGGAAGCACAGATACGCAGTATTTT. V usage is TRBV9 and J usage is TRBJ2-3; TRBD2 agrees at 11 bases. Unmatched junction bases numbered 3, after V lost 0 bases and J lost 0 bases. The CDR3 is 17 amino acids. Germline V gives CDR1 SGDLS, CDR2 YYNGEE.